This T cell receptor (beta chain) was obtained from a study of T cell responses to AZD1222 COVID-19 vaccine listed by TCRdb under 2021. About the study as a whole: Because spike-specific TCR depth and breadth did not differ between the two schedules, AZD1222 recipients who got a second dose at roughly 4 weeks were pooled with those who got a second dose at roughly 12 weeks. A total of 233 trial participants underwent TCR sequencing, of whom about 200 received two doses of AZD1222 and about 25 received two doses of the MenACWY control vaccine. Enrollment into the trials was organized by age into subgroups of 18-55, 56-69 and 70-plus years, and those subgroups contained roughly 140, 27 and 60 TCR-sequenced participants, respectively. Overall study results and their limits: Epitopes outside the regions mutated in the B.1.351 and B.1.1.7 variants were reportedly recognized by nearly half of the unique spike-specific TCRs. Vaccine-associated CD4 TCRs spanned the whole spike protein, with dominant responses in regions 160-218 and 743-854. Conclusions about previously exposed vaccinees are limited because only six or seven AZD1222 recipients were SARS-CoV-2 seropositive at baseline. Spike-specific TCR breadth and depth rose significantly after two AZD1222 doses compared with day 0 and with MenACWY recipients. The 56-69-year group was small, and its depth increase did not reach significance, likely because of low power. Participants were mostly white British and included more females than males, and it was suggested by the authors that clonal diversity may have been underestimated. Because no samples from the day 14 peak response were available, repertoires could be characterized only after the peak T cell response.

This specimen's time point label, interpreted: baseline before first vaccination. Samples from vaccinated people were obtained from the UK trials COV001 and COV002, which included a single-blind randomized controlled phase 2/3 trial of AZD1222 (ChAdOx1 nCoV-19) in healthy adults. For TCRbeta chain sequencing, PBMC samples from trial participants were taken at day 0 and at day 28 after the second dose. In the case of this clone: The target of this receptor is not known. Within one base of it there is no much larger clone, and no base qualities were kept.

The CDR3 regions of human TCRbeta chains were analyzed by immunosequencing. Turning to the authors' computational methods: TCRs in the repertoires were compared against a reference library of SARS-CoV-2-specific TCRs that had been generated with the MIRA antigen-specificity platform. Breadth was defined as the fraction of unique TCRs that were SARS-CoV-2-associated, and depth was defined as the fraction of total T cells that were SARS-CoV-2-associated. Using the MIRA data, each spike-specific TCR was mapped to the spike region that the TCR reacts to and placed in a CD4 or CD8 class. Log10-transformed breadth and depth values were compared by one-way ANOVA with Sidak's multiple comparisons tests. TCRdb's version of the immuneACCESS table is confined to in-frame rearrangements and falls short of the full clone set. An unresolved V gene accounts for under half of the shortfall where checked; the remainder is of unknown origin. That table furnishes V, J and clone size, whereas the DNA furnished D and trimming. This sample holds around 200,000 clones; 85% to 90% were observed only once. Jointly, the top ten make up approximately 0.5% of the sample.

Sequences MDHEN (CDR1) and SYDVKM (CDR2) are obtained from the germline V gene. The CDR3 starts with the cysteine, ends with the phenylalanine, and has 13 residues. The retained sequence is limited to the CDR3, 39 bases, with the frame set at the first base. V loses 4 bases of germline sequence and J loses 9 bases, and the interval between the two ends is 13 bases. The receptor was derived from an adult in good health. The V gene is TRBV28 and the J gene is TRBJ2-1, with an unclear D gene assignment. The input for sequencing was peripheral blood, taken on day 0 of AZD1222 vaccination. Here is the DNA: TGTGCCAGCAGTTCATCGCACACGGGTGAGCAGTTCTTC. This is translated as CASSSSHTGEQFF.